The 3 T cell receptor beta chains presented below share a single source sample, sequenced in a study of memory CD4+ T cells and cytomegalovirus serostatus. Single viable CD3+CD4+CD8-CD45RO+ cells were sorted as the memory CD4+ T cells. Repertoires were generated with immunoSEQ multiplex PCR, while TCRdb's copy carries only in-frame clones and drops some. The sample includes some 95,000 clones, about 80% of them seen just once. Sequencing was performed on memory CD4+ T cells from blood. These receptor sequences come from an adult in good health and CMV-seropositive.

The genes are TRBV30 and TRBJ2-7; D is unresolved. Germline CDR1 GTSNPN, CDR2 SVGIG (reference sequence). V was cut by 3 bases and J by 7 bases, with 13 bases left in between. The CDR3 totals 12 residues. The CDR3 nucleotides read TGTGCCTGGAGCCCTAAAGCTCGTGAGCAGTACTTC. Amino acids: CAWSPKAREQYF.

This chain connects TRBV21-1 to TRBJ2-7; the table's D call, TRBD2, has no DNA check behind it. TRBV21-1 is an annotated pseudogene. The CDR3 runs 12 residues. CDR3 residues: CASGTRVYEQYF. CDR3 in DNA: TGTGCCAGCGGTACGAGGGTTTACGAGCAGTACTTC.

This sequence joins TRBV5-6 and TRBJ2-1, with D possibly being TRBD2 (5 bases). Germline V gives CDR1 SGHDT, CDR2 YYEEEE. V lost 3 bases to trimming and J lost 0 bases, with 10 bases between them. The length of the CDR3 is 15 residues. The CDR3 spells CASSSLGSSYNEQFF. The CDR3 DNA sequence: TGTGCCAGCAGCTCCCTGGGGAGCTCCTACAATGAGCAGTTCTTC.